A single TCR beta chain is shown here with its context. This specimen comes from a study of T cell changes during pregnancy in multiple sclerosis. Clones were read by immunoSEQ multiplex PCR, and TCRdb kept only the in-frame ones, dropping some. The sample yields 10,000 to 13,000 clones, around 88% seen once. CDR1 and CDR2 (germline): SEHNR, FQNEAQ (reference sequence). With V trimmed by 1 base and J by 7 bases, 13 bases remained unmatched. There are 17 residues in the CDR3. This TCR derives from a female donor in good health, enrolled as a control in a pregnancy study. The rearrangement joins TRBV7-9 to TRBJ2-5; 9 bases are a match to TRBD2. Material: CD8+ T cells from peripheral blood mononuclear cells, obtained in the first trimester of pregnancy. The CDR3 DNA reads TGTGCCAGCAGCTTAGATGGTAGCGGGGGCCCCGAAGGGACCCAGTACTTC. Translating gives CASSLDGSGGPEGTQYF.